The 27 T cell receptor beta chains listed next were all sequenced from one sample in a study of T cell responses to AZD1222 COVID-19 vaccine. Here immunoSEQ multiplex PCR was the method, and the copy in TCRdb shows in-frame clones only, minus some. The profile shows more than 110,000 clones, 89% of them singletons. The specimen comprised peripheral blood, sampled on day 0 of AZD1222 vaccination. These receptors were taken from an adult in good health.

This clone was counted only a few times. The CDR3: CASKRDRPVVFGYTF. DNA for the CDR3: TGTGCCAGCAAAAGGGACAGGCCGGTTGTTTTTGGCTACACCTTC. V is TRBV2 and J is TRBJ1-2; 8 nucleotides agree with TRBD1. Unmatched junction bases numbered 14, after V lost 7 bases and J lost 7 bases. Germline CDR1 reads SNHLY; CDR2 reads FYNNEI. CDR3 length: 15 residues.

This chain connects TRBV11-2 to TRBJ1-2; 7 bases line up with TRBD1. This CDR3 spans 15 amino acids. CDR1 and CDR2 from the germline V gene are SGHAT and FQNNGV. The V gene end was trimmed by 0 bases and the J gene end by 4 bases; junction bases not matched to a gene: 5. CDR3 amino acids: CASSLEWDSIYGYTF. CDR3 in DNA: TGTGCCAGCAGCTTAGAATGGGACAGCATCTATGGCTACACCTTC.

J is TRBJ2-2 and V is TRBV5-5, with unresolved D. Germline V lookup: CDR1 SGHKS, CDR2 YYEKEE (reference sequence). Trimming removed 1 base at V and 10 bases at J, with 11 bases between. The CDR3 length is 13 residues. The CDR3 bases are TGTGCCAGCAGCTTGACGACAACGGTGGAGCTGTTTTTT. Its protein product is CASSLTTTVELFF. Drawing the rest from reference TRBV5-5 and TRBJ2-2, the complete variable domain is DAGVTQSPTHLIKTRGQQVTLRCSPISGHKSVSWYQQVLGQGPQFIFQYYEKEERGRGNFPDRFSARQFPNYSSELNVNALLLGDSALYLCASSLTTTVELFFGEGSRLTVL.

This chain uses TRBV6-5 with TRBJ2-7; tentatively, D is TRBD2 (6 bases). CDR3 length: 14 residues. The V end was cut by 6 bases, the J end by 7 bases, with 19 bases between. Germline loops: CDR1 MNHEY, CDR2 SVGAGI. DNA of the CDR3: TGTGCCAGCAGAAAAAGACCGGGGGTAGGAGAGCAGTACTTC. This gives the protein CASRKRPGVGEQYF.

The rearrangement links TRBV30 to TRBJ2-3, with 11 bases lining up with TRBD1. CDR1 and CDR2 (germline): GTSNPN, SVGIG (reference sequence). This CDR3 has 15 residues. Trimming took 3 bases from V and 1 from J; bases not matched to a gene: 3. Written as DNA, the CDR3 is TGTGCCTGGAGCCGGGGACAGGGGGGCACAGATACGCAGTATTTT. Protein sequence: CAWSRGQGGTDTQYF.

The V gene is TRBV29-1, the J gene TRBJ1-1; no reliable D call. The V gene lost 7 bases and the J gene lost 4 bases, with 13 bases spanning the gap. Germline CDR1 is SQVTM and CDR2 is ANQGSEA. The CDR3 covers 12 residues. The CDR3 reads CSAWVRSTEAFF. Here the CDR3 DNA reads TGCAGCGCTTGGGTACGGAGCACTGAAGCTTTCTTT. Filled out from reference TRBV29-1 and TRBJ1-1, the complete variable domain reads SAVISQKPSRDICQRGTSLTIQCQVDSQVTMMFWYRQQPGQSLTLIATANQGSEATYESGFVIDKFPISRPNLTFSTLTVSNMSPEDSSIYLCSAWVRSTEAFFGQGTRLTVV.

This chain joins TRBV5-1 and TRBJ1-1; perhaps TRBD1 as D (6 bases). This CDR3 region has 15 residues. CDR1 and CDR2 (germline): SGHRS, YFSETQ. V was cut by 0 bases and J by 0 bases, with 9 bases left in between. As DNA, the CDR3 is TGCGCCAGCAGCTTGGAACAGGGTATGAACACTGAAGCTTTCTTT. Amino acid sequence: CASSLEQGMNTEAFF.

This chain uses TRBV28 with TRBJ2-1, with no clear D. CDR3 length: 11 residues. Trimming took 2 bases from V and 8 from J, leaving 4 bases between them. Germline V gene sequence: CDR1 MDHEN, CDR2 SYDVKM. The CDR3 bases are TGTGCCAGCAGTTTAAATCATGAGCAGTTCTTC. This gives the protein CASSLNHEQFF.

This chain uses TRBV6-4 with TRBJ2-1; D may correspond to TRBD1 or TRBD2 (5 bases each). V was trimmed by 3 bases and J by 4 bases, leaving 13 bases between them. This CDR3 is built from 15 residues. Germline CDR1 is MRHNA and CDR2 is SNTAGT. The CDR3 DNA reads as TGTGCCAGCAGTGATGGGACCGCCGGTTACAATGAGCAGTTCTTC. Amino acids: CASSDGTAGYNEQFF.

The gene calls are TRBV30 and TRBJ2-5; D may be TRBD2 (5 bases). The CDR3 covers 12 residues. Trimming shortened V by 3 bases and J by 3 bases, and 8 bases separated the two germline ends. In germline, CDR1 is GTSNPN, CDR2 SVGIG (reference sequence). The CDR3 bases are TGTGCCTGGAGCACGGGGAAAGAGACCCAGTACTTC. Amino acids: CAWSTGKETQYF.

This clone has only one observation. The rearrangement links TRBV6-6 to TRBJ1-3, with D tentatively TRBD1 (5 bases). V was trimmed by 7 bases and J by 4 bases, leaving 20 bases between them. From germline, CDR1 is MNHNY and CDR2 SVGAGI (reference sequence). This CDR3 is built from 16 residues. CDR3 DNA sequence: TGTGCCAGCACCCAGTCCGGGCAGGGATTCGGAAACACCATATATTTT. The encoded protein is CASTQSGQGFGNTIYF.

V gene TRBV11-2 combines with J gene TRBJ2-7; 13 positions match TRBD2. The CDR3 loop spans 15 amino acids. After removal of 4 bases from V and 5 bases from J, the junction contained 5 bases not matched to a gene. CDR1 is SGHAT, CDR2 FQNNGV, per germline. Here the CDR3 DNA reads TGTGCCAGCAGCTGGACTAGCGGGAGTCCCAACGAGCAGTACTTC. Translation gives CASSWTSGSPNEQYF.

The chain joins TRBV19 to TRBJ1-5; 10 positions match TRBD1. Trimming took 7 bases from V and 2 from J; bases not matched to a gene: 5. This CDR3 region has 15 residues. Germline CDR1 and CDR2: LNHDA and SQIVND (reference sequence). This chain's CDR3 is CASITGTGGNQPQHF. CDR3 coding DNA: TGTGCCAGTATCACCGGGACAGGGGGCAATCAGCCCCAGCATTTT.

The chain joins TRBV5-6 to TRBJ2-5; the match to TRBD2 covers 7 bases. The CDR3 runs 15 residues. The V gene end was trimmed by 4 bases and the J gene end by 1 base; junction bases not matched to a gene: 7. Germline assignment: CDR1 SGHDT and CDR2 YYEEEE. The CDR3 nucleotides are TGTGCCAGCAGCCCGCTGGGGAGGGCCCAAGAGACCCAGTACTTC. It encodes CASSPLGRAQETQYF.

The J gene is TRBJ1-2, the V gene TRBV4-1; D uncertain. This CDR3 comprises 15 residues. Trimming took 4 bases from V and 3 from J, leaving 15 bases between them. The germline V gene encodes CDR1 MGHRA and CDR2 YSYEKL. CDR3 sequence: CASSLSDWNDYGYTF. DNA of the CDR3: TGCGCCAGCAGCCTTTCCGACTGGAACGACTATGGCTACACCTTC.

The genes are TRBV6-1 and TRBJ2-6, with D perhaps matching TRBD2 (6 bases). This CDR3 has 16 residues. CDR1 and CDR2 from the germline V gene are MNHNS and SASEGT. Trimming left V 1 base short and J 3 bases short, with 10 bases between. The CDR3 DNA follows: TGTGCCAGCAGTGAAGTTTGGGGAGGTGGGGCCAACGTCCTGACTTTC. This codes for CASSEVWGGGANVLTF.

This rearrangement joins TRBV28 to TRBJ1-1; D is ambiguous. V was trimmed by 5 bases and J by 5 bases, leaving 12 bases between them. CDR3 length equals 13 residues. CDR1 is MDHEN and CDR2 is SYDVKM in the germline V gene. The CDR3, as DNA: TGTGCCAGCAGTCCAAGGGTATTGACTGAAGCTTTCTTT. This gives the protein CASSPRVLTEAFF.

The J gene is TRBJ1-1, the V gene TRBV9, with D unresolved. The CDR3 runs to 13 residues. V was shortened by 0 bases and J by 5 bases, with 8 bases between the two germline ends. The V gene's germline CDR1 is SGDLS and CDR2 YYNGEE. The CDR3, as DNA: TGTGCCAGCAGCGTAGGATCTGGAACTGAAGCTTTCTTT. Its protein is CASSVGSGTEAFF.

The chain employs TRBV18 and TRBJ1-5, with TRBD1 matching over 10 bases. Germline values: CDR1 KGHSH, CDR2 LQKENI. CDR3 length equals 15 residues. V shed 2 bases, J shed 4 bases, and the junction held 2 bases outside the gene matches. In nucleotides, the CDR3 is TGTGCCAGCTCACCAAGGGACAGGGGAAATCAGCCCCAGCATTTT. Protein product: CASSPRDRGNQPQHF.

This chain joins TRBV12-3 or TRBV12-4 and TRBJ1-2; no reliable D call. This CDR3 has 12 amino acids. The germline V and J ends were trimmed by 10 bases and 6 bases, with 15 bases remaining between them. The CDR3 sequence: CAIGRSGDGYTF. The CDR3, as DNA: TGTGCCATTGGGAGATCTGGCGATGGCTACACCTTC.

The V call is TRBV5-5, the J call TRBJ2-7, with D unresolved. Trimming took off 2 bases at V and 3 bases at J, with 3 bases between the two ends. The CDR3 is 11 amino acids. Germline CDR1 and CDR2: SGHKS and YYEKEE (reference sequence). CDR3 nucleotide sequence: TGTGCCAGCAGCTTCCACTACGAGCAGTACTTC. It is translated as CASSFHYEQYF.

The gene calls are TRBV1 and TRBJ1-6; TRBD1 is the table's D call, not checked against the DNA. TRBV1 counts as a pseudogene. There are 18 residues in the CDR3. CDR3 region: CTSSQDLGTGYGGSPLHF. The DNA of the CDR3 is TGCACCAGCAGCCAAGATTTGGGGACAGGGTATGGTGGTTCACCCCTCCACTTT.

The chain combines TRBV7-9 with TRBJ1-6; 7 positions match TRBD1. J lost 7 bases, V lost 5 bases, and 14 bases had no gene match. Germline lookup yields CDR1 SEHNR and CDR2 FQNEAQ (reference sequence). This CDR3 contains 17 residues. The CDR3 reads CASSVMGQQFKNSPLHF. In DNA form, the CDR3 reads TGTGCCAGCAGCGTAATGGGACAGCAATTCAAAAATTCACCCCTCCACTTT.

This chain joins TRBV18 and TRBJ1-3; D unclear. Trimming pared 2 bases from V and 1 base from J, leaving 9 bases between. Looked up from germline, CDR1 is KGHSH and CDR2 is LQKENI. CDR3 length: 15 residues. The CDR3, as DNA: TGTGCCAGCTCACCAGGCCGGCAGTCTGGAAACACCATATATTTT. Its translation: CASSPGRQSGNTIYF.

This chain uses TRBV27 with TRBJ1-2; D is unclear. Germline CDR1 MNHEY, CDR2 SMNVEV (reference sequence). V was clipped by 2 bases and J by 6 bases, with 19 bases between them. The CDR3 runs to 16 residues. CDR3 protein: CASSLGSWDSADGYTF. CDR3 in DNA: TGTGCCAGCAGTTTAGGCTCTTGGGATTCTGCTGATGGCTACACCTTC.

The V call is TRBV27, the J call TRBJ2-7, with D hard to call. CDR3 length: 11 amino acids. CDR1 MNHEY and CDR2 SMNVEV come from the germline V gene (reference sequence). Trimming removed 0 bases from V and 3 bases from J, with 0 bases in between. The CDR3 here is CASSLSYEQYF. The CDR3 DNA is TGTGCCAGCAGTTTATCCTACGAGCAGTACTTC.

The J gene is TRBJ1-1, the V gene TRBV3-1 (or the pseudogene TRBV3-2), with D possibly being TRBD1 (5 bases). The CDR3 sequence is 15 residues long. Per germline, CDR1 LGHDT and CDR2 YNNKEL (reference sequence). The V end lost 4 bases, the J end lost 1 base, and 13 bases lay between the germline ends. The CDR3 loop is CASSLPGGSNTEAFF. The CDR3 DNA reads TGTGCCAGCAGCCTTCCGGGGGGATCGAACACTGAAGCTTTCTTT.